This T cell receptor beta chain was identified in a study of blood T cells in healthy people across ages. Across the whole study: Template switching picked up about one barcoded beta molecule for each two T cells. The study, taken as a whole, reports: More naive CD4+ cells and higher diversity were found in long-lived than in aged donors.

The second PCR ran about 6 to 12 cycles with a sample-barcoded 5' primer and J-beta primers. A tag from a template-switch adaptor with 12 random nucleotides marked each cDNA molecule. TCRdb itself ran the 5' RACE reads through MiXCR, one entry per CDR3 protein. The data show some 1,000,000 distinct CDR3 sequences, almost 25% seen once. As concerns this clonotype: What it binds is not known.

These data were also filed under a second study, of T cells of mothers and their children.

The receptor was isolated from a girl aged 2 to 10 in good health. The specimen sequenced was blood.

The CDR3 protein is CASSLRLGERETQYF. CDR3 nucleotide sequence: TGTGCCAGCAGTTTAAGGCTAGGCGAACGAGAGACCCAGTACTTC. J is TRBJ2-5 and V is TRBV7-9; D remains ambiguous. V dropped 6 bases and J dropped 4 bases, with 18 bases sitting between them. Germline CDR1 reads SEHNR; CDR2 reads FQNEAQ (reference sequence). The length of the CDR3 is 15 residues.